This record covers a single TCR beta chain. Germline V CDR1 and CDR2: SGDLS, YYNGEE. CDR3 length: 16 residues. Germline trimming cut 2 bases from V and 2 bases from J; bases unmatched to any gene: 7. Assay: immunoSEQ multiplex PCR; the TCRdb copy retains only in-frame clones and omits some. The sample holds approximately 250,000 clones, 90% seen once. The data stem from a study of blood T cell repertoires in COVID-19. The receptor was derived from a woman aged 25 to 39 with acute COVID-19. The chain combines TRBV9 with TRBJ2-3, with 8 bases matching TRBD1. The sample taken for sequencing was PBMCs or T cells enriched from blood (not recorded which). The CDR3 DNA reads TGTGCCAGCAGCGTGTCCGGGACAGGAGTCACAGATACGCAGTATTTT. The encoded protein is CASSVSGTGVTDTQYF. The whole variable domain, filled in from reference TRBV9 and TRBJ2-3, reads DSGVTQTPKHLITATGQRVTLRCSPRSGDLSVYWYQQSLDQGLQFLIQYYNGEERAKGNILERFSAQQFPDLHSELNLSSLELGDSALYFCASSVSGTGVTDTQYFGPGTRLTVL.